What follows is one T cell receptor beta chain and its context. This CDR3 region has 14 residues. Trimming removed 6 bases from V and 4 bases from J; junction bases left unmatched: 6. From germline, CDR1 is MNHEY and CDR2 SVGAGI. This entry is derived from a study of blood T cell repertoires in COVID-19. About the study: Researchers got acute and convalescent COVID-19 samples from the United States, Italy and Spain. T cells, B-cell-depleted T cells, or PBMCs supplied cDNA or gDNA.

In the original workflow: Amplifying reference gene primers gave estimates of nucleated cell counts. The table came from immunoSEQ multiplex PCR; TCRdb's copy has only in-frame clones and leaves some out. That table supplies the V and J calls and clone size; D and trimming were determined from the DNA. The top ten hold around 18% of the sample, which has roughly 100,000 clones, 75% to 85% seen once. This TCR was recovered from a woman of 80 years or more with active or convalescent COVID-19. Material for sequencing was peripheral blood. The chain joins TRBV6-5 to TRBJ2-1, with 7 bases lining up with TRBD1. CDR3 sequence (DNA): TGTGCCAGCAGACCCCCGGGACAGTACAATGAGCAGTTCTTC. Its protein is CASRPPGQYNEQFF.